The next 10 T cell receptor beta chains were all read from a single sample in a study of T-cell memory formation after mild COVID-19. MiXCR, run by TCRdb on the 5' RACE reads, gives a single entry per CDR3 protein. The profile shows under 300,000 distinct CDR3 sequences, approximately 18% of them singletons. Sequenced: PBMCs or a T cell subset sorted from them (not recorded which). These receptors were collected from a man aged 18 to 29 who had mild COVID-19 (a few samples of this study predate the infection). Cell type and time point are not known.

This clonotype was counted only a few times. The CDR3, as DNA: TGCGCCAGCAGCCAAAGCCTACAGGGGGCGGCGGGGGCCAACGTCCTGACTTTC. Its protein is CASSQSLQGAAGANVLTF. V is TRBV4-1 and J is TRBJ2-6; 9 bases are a match to TRBD1. The CDR3 is made up of 18 amino acids. Looked up from germline, CDR1 is MGHRA and CDR2 is YSYEKL. With V trimmed by 2 bases and J by 4 bases, 9 bases remained unmatched.

This clonotype appeared a few times. This chain links TRBV12-3 or TRBV12-4 with TRBJ1-1, with no clear D. V was pared by 7 bases and J by 1 base, with 10 bases between. The CDR3 loop spans 13 amino acids. CDR3 DNA: TGTGCCAGCACCTTGCAAGGGAACACTGAAGCTTTCTTT. Protein product: CASTLQGNTEAFF.

This clonotype was seen more than once but under ten times. The chain couples TRBV6-5 to TRBJ2-1, with D maybe TRBD2 (5 bases). From germline, CDR1 is MNHEY and CDR2 SVGAGI. The germline V and J ends were trimmed by 7 bases and 6 bases, with 16 bases remaining between them. The CDR3 covers 14 residues. The CDR3 DNA reads as TGTGCCAGCACCCTCCTAGGGAGCATCAATGAGCAGTTCTTC. This gives the protein CASTLLGSINEQFF.

The V gene is TRBV6-5, the J gene TRBJ2-5; D ambiguous. CDR3 length equals 14 residues. Germline-derived CDR1 and CDR2 are MNHEY and SVGAGI. V was shortened by 0 bases and J by 5 bases, with 10 bases between the two germline ends. CDR3 amino acids: CASSYSTAIETQYF. CDR3 in DNA: TGTGCCAGCAGTTACTCGACGGCCATCGAGACCCAGTACTTC.

This chain links TRBV20-1 with TRBJ2-3; D is possibly TRBD2 (7 bases). This CDR3 has 15 amino acids. CDR1 is DFQATT and CDR2 is SNEGSKA in the germline V gene (reference sequence). Trimming took off 5 bases at V and 5 bases at J, with 20 bases between the two ends. The chain's CDR3 is CSAGQVGGHGDTQYF. CDR3 nucleotides: TGCAGTGCTGGTCAGGTCGGGGGGCATGGAGATACGCAGTATTTT.

This clonotype was picked up many times. V usage is TRBV27 and J usage is TRBJ2-7; weak D call: TRBD2 (6 bases). Trimming removed 6 bases at V and 2 bases at J, with 17 bases between. Germline values: CDR1 MNHEY, CDR2 SMNVEV (reference sequence). The CDR3 spans 15 residues. The CDR3 DNA follows: TGTGCCAGCAGCTCTCGCGGGGTGGGGCCCTACGAGCAGTACTTC. This gives the protein CASSSRGVGPYEQYF.

This clonotype was counted between two and nine times. This chain joins TRBV6-2 or TRBV6-3 and TRBJ1-2; D is unresolved. Germline-derived CDR1 and CDR2 are MNHEY and SVGEGT. Trimming removed 0 bases from V and 3 bases from J, with 11 bases in between. This CDR3 is 15 amino acids long. In DNA form, the CDR3 reads TGTGCCAGCAGTTACTCGAGGACGGCCGACTATGGCTACACCTTC. Its protein is CASSYSRTADYGYTF.

This clonotype was detected many times. The rearrangement links TRBV5-1 to TRBJ2-3, with no clear D. This CDR3 contains 15 residues. Germline-derived CDR1 and CDR2 are SGHRS and YFSETQ. The V gene lost 0 bases and the J gene lost 0 bases, with 8 bases spanning the gap. The CDR3 DNA sequence: TGCGCCAGCAGCTTGGACAGCTCTAGCACAGATACGCAGTATTTT. Protein product: CASSLDSSSTDTQYF.

This clonotype was recorded at least ten times. This chain links TRBV5-1 with TRBJ2-5; D unclear. Germline CDR1 SGHRS, CDR2 YFSETQ. The CDR3 loop spans 14 amino acids. The V end was cut by 0 bases, the J end by 2 bases, with 8 bases between. CDR3 residues: CASSLGSAQETQYF. CDR3 nucleotide sequence: TGCGCCAGCAGCTTGGGGTCAGCACAAGAGACCCAGTACTTC.

The chain joins TRBV5-1 to TRBJ2-7; 8 nucleotides match TRBD1. CDR1 SGHRS and CDR2 YFSETQ come from the germline V gene. The CDR3 runs to 14 residues. The J segment lost 5 bases and the V segment lost 2 bases, leaving 6 bases of the junction unmatched. The CDR3 reads CASSFGQGQDEQYF. The DNA for the CDR3 is TGCGCCAGCAGCTTTGGACAGGGCCAGGACGAGCAGTACTTC. The whole variable domain, filled in from reference TRBV5-1 and TRBJ2-7, reads KAGVTQTPRYLIKTRGQQVTLSCSPISGHRSVSWYQQTPGQGLQFLFEYFSETQRNKGNFPGRFSGRQFSNSRSEMNVSTLELGDSALYLCASSFGQGQDEQYFGPGTRLTVT.